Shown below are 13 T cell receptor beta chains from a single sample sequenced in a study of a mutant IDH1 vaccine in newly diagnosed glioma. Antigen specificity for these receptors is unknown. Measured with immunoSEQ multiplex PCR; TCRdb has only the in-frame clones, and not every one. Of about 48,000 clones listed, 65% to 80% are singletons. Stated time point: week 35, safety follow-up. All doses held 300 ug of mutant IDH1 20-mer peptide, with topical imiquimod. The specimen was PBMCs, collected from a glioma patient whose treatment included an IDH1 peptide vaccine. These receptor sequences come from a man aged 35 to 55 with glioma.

The CDR3 nucleotides read TGTGCCAGCAGCTTGAAGGGTGGCGGGGGCCCGTACTTC. Protein sequence: CASSLKGGGGPYF. The chain employs TRBV5-6 and TRBJ2-5; D is perhaps TRBD2 (7 bases). The V and J ends lost 1 base and 13 bases respectively, with 17 bases between them. This CDR3 has 13 amino acids. The germline gives CDR1 SGHDT, CDR2 YYEEEE.

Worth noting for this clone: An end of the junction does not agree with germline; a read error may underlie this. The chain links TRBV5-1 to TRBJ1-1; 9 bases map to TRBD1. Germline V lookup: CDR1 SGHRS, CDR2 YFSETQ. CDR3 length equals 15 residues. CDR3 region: CASSLGGQGRPWILF. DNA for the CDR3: TGCGCCAGCAGCTTGGGGGGACAGGGACGTCCCTGGATTCTCTTT. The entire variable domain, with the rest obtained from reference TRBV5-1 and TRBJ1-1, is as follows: KAGVTQTPRYLIKTRGQQVTLSCSPISGHRSVSWYQQTPGQGLQFLFEYFSETQRNKGNFPGRFSGRQFSNSRSEMNVSTLELGDSALYLCASSLGGQGRPWILFGQGTRLTVV.

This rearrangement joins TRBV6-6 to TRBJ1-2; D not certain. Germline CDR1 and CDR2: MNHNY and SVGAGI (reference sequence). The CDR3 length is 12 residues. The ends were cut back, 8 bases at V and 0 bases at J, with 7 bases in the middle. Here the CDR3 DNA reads TGTGCCAGCCGGGAAGCTAACTATGGCTACACCTTC. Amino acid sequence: CASREANYGYTF.

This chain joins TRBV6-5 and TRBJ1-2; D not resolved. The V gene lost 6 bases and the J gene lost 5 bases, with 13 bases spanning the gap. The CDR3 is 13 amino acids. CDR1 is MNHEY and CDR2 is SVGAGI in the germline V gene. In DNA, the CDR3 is TGTGCCAGCAGAACGGCAGCGGGGTATGGCTACACCTTC. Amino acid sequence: CASRTAAGYGYTF.

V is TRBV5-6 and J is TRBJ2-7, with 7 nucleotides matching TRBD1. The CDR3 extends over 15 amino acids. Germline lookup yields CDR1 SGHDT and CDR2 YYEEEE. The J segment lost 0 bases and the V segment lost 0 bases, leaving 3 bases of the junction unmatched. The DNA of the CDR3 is TGTGCCAGCAGCTTGGACAGGGGAAGCTCCTACGAGCAGTACTTC. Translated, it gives CASSLDRGSSYEQYF.

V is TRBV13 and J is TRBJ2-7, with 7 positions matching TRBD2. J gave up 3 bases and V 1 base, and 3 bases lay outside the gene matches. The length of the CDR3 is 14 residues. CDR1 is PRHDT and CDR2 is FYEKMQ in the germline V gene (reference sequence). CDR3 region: CASSLVGEGYEQYF. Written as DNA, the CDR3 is TGTGCCAGCAGCTTAGTAGGGGAGGGCTACGAGCAGTACTTC.

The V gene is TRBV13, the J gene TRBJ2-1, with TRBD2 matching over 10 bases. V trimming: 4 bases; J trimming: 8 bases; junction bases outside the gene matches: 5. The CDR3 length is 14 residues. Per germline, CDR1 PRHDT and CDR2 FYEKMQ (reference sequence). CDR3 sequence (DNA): TGTGCCAGCAGCTCTACCGGGACTAGCGATGAGCAGTTCTTC. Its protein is CASSSTGTSDEQFF.

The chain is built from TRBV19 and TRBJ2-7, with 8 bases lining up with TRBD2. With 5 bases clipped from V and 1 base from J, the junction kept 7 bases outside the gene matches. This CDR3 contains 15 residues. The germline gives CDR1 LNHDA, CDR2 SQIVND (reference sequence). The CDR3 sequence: CASSPRGGPSYEQYF. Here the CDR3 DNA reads TGTGCCAGTAGTCCCCGCGGGGGGCCATCCTACGAGCAGTACTTC.

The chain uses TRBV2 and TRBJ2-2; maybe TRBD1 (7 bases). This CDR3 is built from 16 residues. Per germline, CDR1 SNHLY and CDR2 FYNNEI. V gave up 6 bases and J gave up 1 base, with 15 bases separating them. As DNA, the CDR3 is TGTGCCAGCAGCGCCAGGGGGGCGGTGAACACCGGGGAGCTGTTTTTT. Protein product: CASSARGAVNTGELFF.

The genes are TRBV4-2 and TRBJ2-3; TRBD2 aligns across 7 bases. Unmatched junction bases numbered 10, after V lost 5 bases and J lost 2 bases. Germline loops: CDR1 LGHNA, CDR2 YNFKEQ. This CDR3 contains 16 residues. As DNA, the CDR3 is TGTGCCAGCAGCTTAAGCGCCCTAGCGGACACAGATACGCAGTATTTT. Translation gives CASSLSALADTDTQYF.

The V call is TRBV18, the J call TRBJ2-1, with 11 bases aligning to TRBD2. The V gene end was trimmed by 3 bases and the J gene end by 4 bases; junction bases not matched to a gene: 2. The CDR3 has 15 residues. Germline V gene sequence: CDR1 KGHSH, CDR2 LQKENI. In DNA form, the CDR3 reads TGTGCCAGCTCACCGACTAGCGGGGAGTACAATGAGCAGTTCTTC. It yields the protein CASSPTSGEYNEQFF. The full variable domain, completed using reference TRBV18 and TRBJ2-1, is NAGVMQNPRHLVRRRGQEARLRCSPMKGHSHVYWYRQLPEEGLKFMVYLQKENIIDESGMPKERFSAEFPKEGPSILRIQQVVRGDSAAYFCASSPTSGEYNEQFFGPGTRLTVL.

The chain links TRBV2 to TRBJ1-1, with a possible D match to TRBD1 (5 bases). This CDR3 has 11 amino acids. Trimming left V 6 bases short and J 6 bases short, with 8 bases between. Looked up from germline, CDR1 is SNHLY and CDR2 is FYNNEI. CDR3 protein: CASRGRSEAFF. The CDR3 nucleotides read TGTGCCAGCAGGGGGCGGTCTGAAGCTTTCTTT.

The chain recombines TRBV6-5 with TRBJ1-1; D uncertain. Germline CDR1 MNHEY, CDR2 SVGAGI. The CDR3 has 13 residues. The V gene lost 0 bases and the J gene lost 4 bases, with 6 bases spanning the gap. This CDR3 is CASSYSMTTEAFF. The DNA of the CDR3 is TGTGCCAGCAGTTACTCGATGACCACTGAAGCTTTCTTT.